This paragraph reports one T cell receptor (beta chain). As yet, its antigen is unknown. The CDR3 loop spans 16 amino acids. Germline assignment: CDR1 SGHVS and CDR2 FNYEAQ. Donors gave 2 to 3 ml of blood apiece. The data were taken from a study of monozygotic twins with inflammatory bowel disease. Whole-study results and caveats: Healthy co-twins exceeded IBD patients in TCRbeta diversity as measured by inverse Simpson. A single strong IBD-associated signal or clonotype was not supported by the findings.

Both TCRalpha and TCRbeta cDNA were subjected to two nested PCRs lasting about 16 and 10 cycles. TCRdb reprocessed the 5' RACE reads and keeps a single row for each CDR3 protein, giving no DNA. The sample totals about 160,000 distinct CDR3 sequences. The chain has TRBV7-6 and TRBJ2-1; TCRdb's assignment of TRBD1 cannot be checked, as there is no DNA. The sample comprised blood. The clonotype originates from a human donor with ulcerative colitis or Crohn's disease, or a healthy co-twin of an affected twin (not recorded which). The CDR3 reads CASSLSSEGGNFEQFF.